Following are 28 T cell receptor beta chains from one sample sequenced in a study of cytomegalovirus exposure and HLA in healthy donors. PCR used 60 Vbeta primers and 13 Jbeta primers. The assay was immunoSEQ multiplex PCR, and TCRdb's table has in-frame clones only and misses some. There are about 150,000 clones in the sample; more than 60% occur only once, and 11% lies in the top ten. Sequenced material: PBMCs. Receptor source: a man younger than 35 in good health and CMV-seropositive.

The chain links TRBV5-5 to TRBJ2-1; TRBD2 aligns across 7 bases. With V trimmed by 6 bases and J by 0 bases, 6 bases remained unmatched. Germline CDR1 reads SGHKS; CDR2 reads YYEKEE (reference sequence). This CDR3 has 15 amino acids. This CDR3 is CASNQWTSSYNEQFF. The CDR3, as DNA: TGTGCCAGCAACCAATGGACTAGCTCCTACAATGAGCAGTTCTTC.

The chain uses TRBV4-1 and TRBJ2-2; TRBD1 matches 7 bases. The CDR3 is 20 residues long. Losses at the gene ends were 0 bases for V and 7 bases for J; bases not matched to a gene: 20. Germline CDR1 is MGHRA and CDR2 is YSYEKL. CDR3 bases: TGCGCCAGCAGCCAAGATCTACTCCCTATAGCCACAGGGGCGAGCGGGGAGCTGTTTTTT. Amino acid sequence: CASSQDLLPIATGASGELFF.

This clone occurred a few times. J is TRBJ1-3 and V is TRBV5-1, with D unresolved. V lost 4 bases to trimming and J lost 4 bases, with 9 bases between them. CDR1 is SGHRS and CDR2 is YFSETQ in the germline V gene. The CDR3 length is 13 residues. This CDR3 reads CASSNTPGNTIYF. The CDR3 coding sequence is TGCGCCAGCAGCAACACCCCGGGAAACACCATATATTTT. The variable domain in full, completed from reference TRBV5-1 and TRBJ1-3, reads KAGVTQTPRYLIKTRGQQVTLSCSPISGHRSVSWYQQTPGQGLQFLFEYFSETQRNKGNFPGRFSGRQFSNSRSEMNVSTLELGDSALYLCASSNTPGNTIYFGEGSWLTVV.

J is TRBJ2-7 and V is TRBV28, with TRBD1 identical over 7 bases. Germline CDR1 and CDR2: MDHEN and SYDVKM. The CDR3 is 16 amino acids. V gave up 4 bases and J gave up 6 bases; unmatched junction bases: 15. The CDR3 reads CASSSETGNRVLEQYF. DNA for the CDR3: TGTGCCAGCAGTTCTGAGACAGGGAATAGGGTGCTCGAGCAGTACTTC.

As for this clone: Germline and junction disagree at one end, which may indicate a read error. The rearrangement links TRBV7-9 to TRBJ2-7; D is possibly TRBD2 (5 bases). The germline V gene encodes CDR1 SEHNR and CDR2 FQNEAQ (reference sequence). The CDR3 is 13 residues long. CDR3: CSSSLSGSYEQYF. CDR3 in DNA: TGTTCCAGCAGCTTGTCTGGGAGCTACGAGCAGTACTTC.

This rearrangement joins TRBV10-3 to TRBJ1-5, with D possibly matching TRBD1 (6 bases). The V gene lost 2 bases and the J gene lost 0 bases, with 11 bases spanning the gap. Looked up from germline, CDR1 is ENHRY and CDR2 is SYGVKD. The CDR3 length is 16 residues. DNA for the CDR3: TGTGCCATCAGTGAGACGGCAGGGGATAGCAATCAGCCCCAGCATTTT. Translating it yields CAISETAGDSNQPQHF.

This clone was recorded once. This chain uses TRBV11-2 with TRBJ2-3, with 13 nucleotides matching TRBD2. Trimming at V came to 3 bases and at J to 5 bases, leaving 8 bases not matched to a gene. The CDR3 contains 17 residues. CDR1 is SGHAT and CDR2 is FQNNGV in the germline V gene. For the CDR3, the DNA is TGTGCCAGCAGCTTCGAACTAGCGGGAGGGTTTGGAGATACGCAGTATTTT. This gives the protein CASSFELAGGFGDTQYF.

This chain uses TRBV9 with TRBJ2-7; weak D call: TRBD1 (5 bases). Trimming left V 3 bases short and J 2 bases short, with 9 bases between. This CDR3 has 13 amino acids. Germline V gene data show CDR1 as SGDLS and CDR2 as YYNGEE. Here the CDR3 reads CASSAQGAYEQYF. CDR3 nucleotide sequence: TGTGCCAGCAGCGCCCAAGGGGCCTACGAGCAGTACTTC.

This rearrangement joins TRBV7-2 to TRBJ2-5; TRBD2 matches at 10 bases. V shed 1 base, J shed 4 bases, and the junction held 6 bases outside the gene matches. CDR1 and CDR2 from the germline V gene are SGHTA and FQGNSA. The CDR3 covers 16 residues. The CDR3: CASSLEVAGGLETQYF. CDR3 coding DNA: TGTGCCAGCAGCTTAGAAGTAGCGGGAGGATTAGAGACCCAGTACTTC.

The chain combines TRBV29-1 with TRBJ2-5; 11 bases are shared with TRBD2. V trimming: 7 bases; J trimming: 5 bases; junction bases outside the gene matches: 3. The germline V gene encodes CDR1 SQVTM and CDR2 ANQGSEA. This CDR3 region has 12 residues. Written as DNA, the CDR3 is TGCAGCGAGTGGACTAGCGGGGAGACCCAGTACTTC. Translated: CSEWTSGETQYF.

In nucleotides, the CDR3 is TGTGCCAGCAGCTACGAACAGGGAAGGGGCACTGAAGCTTTCTTT. The encoded protein is CASSYEQGRGTEAFF. The chain has TRBV5-4 and TRBJ1-1; D perhaps matches TRBD1 (6 bases). Germline lookup yields CDR1 SGHNT and CDR2 YYREEE (reference sequence). V gave up 3 bases and J gave up 4 bases, with 16 bases separating them. The CDR3 has 15 amino acids.

The CDR3 DNA is TGTGCCAGCAGCTTGTTGGGACTAGGTGTATATGAGCAGTTCTTC. The encoded protein is CASSLLGLGVYEQFF. The rearrangement joins TRBV5-8 to TRBJ2-1; 8 bases fit TRBD2. CDR3 length: 15 amino acids. The germline CDR1 and CDR2 sequences are SGHTS and YDEGEE. V was pared by 1 base and J by 8 bases, with 8 bases of the junction left unmatched.

The chain links TRBV29-1 to TRBJ2-5; TRBD2 is a possible D gene (5 bases). V was clipped by 4 bases and J by 11 bases, with 14 bases between them. Germline CDR1 SQVTM, CDR2 ANQGSEA. The CDR3 loop spans 11 amino acids. DNA of the CDR3: TGCAGCGTTGGAGTTTCCTGGGAGCAGTACTTC. This encodes CSVGVSWEQYF.

The chain is built from TRBV25-1 and TRBJ1-1; 8 bases are a match to TRBD1. V lost 5 bases and J lost 4; bases outside the gene matches: 3. Germline V lookup: CDR1 MGHDK, CDR2 SYGVNS. The CDR3 runs 13 residues. CDR3 in amino acids: CASSRGQGTEAFF. The CDR3 nucleotides read TGTGCCAGCAGTCGTGGACAGGGCACTGAAGCTTTCTTT. The full variable domain, its missing parts supplied by reference TRBV25-1 and TRBJ1-1, is EADIYQTPRYLVIGTGKKITLECSQTMGHDKMYWYQQDPGMELHLIHYSYGVNSTEKGDLSSESTVSRIRTEHFPLTLESARPSHTSQYLCASSRGQGTEAFFGQGTRLTVV.

The chain uses TRBV28 and TRBJ2-7, with 13 bases identical to TRBD2. J was trimmed by 2 bases and V by 2 bases; bases with no gene match: 3. Germline CDR1 and CDR2: MDHEN and SYDVKM. CDR3 size: 16 residues. The CDR3 sequence: CASSLIGTSGTYEQYF. CDR3 nucleotide sequence: TGTGCCAGCAGTTTAATAGGGACTAGCGGGACCTACGAGCAGTACTTC.

The chain employs TRBV28 and TRBJ2-7, with D perhaps TRBD2 (7 bases). Per germline, CDR1 MDHEN and CDR2 SYDVKM. There are 17 residues in the CDR3. The germline V and J ends were trimmed by 2 bases and 6 bases, with 23 bases remaining between them. The CDR3 DNA reads TGTGCCAGCAGTTTAATGCCTTACCAGGTGGGAGGGGGCGAGCAGTACTTC. Protein product: CASSLMPYQVGGGEQYF.

The J gene is TRBJ2-7, the V gene TRBV29-1, with TRBD1 identical over 10 bases. Trimming at V came to 8 bases and at J to 4 bases, leaving 8 bases not matched to a gene. CDR1 and CDR2 (germline): SQVTM, ANQGSEA. The CDR3 is 13 residues long. In DNA, the CDR3 is TGCAGCTGTCATTCGGGACAGGGGTACGAGCAGTACTTC. Residues: CSCHSGQGYEQYF.

The rearrangement uses TRBV5-1 and TRBJ1-4; tentatively, D is TRBD1 (5 bases). V shed 2 bases and J shed 4 bases, with 12 bases lying between them. Germline V lookup: CDR1 SGHRS, CDR2 YFSETQ. This CDR3 spans 15 amino acids. The CDR3 is CASSFNGGDNEKLFF. DNA of the CDR3: TGCGCCAGCAGCTTCAACGGAGGGGATAATGAAAAACTGTTTTTT.

This clone showed up just a few times. The rearrangement joins TRBV4-1 to TRBJ1-4, with TRBD1 as a possible D gene (5 bases). The CDR3 runs 14 residues. Trimming cost V 0 bases and J 10 bases, with 12 bases left between them. Germline CDR1 and CDR2: MGHRA and YSYEKL. CDR3 DNA sequence: TGCGCCAGCAGCCAAGATAAGGACATGGCAAAACTGTTTTTT. This gives the protein CASSQDKDMAKLFF.

V gene TRBV9 combines with J gene TRBJ2-1, with D maybe TRBD2 (6 bases). The ends were cut back, 2 bases at V and 5 bases at J, with 20 bases in the middle. Germline V gene data show CDR1 as SGDLS and CDR2 as YYNGEE. The CDR3 covers 17 residues. CDR3 sequence: CASSVGGSEIRNNEQFF. The DNA of the CDR3 is TGTGCCAGCAGCGTGGGGGGAAGCGAGATTAGGAACAATGAGCAGTTCTTC.

The chain links TRBV28 to TRBJ1-4; 8 bases line up with TRBD1. Looked up from germline, CDR1 is MDHEN and CDR2 is SYDVKM. The CDR3 sequence is 17 residues long. Trimming removed 2 bases from V and 1 base from J; junction bases left unmatched: 6. This CDR3 reads CASSLVSRGLTNEKLFF. As DNA, the CDR3 is TGTGCCAGCAGTTTAGTCTCCAGGGGGCTAACTAATGAAAAACTGTTTTTT. Full variable domain (rest looked up from reference TRBV28 and TRBJ1-4): DVKVTQSSRYLVKRTGEKVFLECVQDMDHENMFWYRQDPGLGLRLIYFSYDVKMKEKGDIPEGYSVSREKKERFSLILESASTNQTSMYLCASSLVSRGLTNEKLFFGSGTQLSVL.

V and J are TRBV28 and TRBJ2-7, with TRBD1 matching over 9 bases. Germline CDR1 MDHEN, CDR2 SYDVKM. Unmatched junction bases numbered 4, after V lost 1 base and J lost 3 bases. This CDR3 is built from 15 residues. The CDR3 reads CASSLSEDRGYEQYF. The CDR3 coding sequence is TGTGCCAGCAGTTTATCAGAGGACAGGGGCTACGAGCAGTACTTC.

Note on this clone: Other nucleotide sequences from this sample produce the same CDR3. This chain joins TRBV5-1 and TRBJ2-3; 8 bases map to TRBD2. This CDR3 spans 14 amino acids. The V and J ends lost 2 bases and 3 bases, in that order; junction bases with no gene match: 2. Germline assignment: CDR1 SGHRS and CDR2 YFSETQ. The CDR3: CASSFSGSTDTQYF. The DNA for the CDR3 is TGCGCCAGCAGCTTCAGCGGGAGTACAGATACGCAGTATTTT.

The CDR3 coding sequence is TGTGCCAGCAGCCAAGCCTCCGGGACTAGAGACGAGCAGTACTTC. This gives the protein CASSQASGTRDEQYF. The J gene is TRBJ2-7, the V gene TRBV4-2, with 8 positions matching TRBD2. The CDR3 consists of 15 residues. V gave up 1 base and J gave up 5 bases; unmatched junction bases: 7. Germline CDR1 is LGHNA and CDR2 is YNFKEQ.

The chain has TRBV27 and TRBJ1-1; TRBD1 aligns across 7 bases. The germline V gene encodes CDR1 MNHEY and CDR2 SMNVEV (reference sequence). The CDR3 has 15 residues. V was clipped by 8 bases and J by 7 bases; unmatched bases: 16. As DNA, the CDR3 is TGTGCCAGCCTCGAATTTAGGGGGCTCTCCATTGAAGCTTTCTTT. Protein: CASLEFRGLSIEAFF.

The V call is TRBV6-5, the J call TRBJ1-1; D remains unclear. The CDR3 contains 14 residues. The germline V and J ends were trimmed by 4 bases and 0 bases, with 9 bases remaining between them. Per germline, CDR1 MNHEY and CDR2 SVGAGI. The CDR3 reads CASSSTRMNTEAFF. The DNA of the CDR3 is TGTGCCAGCAGTTCGACAAGAATGAACACTGAAGCTTTCTTT.

The genes are TRBV5-4 and TRBJ1-1, with 7 nucleotides matching TRBD1. V dropped 5 bases and J dropped 0; count of bases not matched to a gene: 16. The germline CDR1 and CDR2 sequences are SGHNT and YYREEE (reference sequence). The CDR3 consists of 18 residues. DNA of the CDR3: TGTGCCAGCAGTTCGGTCGTGGGGGACAGAGTAATGAACACTGAAGCTTTCTTT. The encoded protein is CASSSVVGDRVMNTEAFF.

The rearrangement links TRBV27 to TRBJ2-7; TRBD1 aligns across 7 bases. This CDR3 spans 14 amino acids. Per the germline V gene, CDR1 is MNHEY and CDR2 is SMNVEV (reference sequence). Trimming removed 5 bases from V and 2 bases from J; junction bases left unmatched: 6. The CDR3 spells CASSTDREAYEQYF. In DNA form, the CDR3 reads TGTGCCAGCAGTACTGACAGGGAAGCCTACGAGCAGTACTTC.